This T cell receptor (beta chain) was retrieved from a study of T cell repertoires and Cas9 in healthy adults. With 5 bases removed from V and 3 bases from J, the gap between germline ends came to 13 bases. This CDR3 spans 15 amino acids. CDR1 is MDHEN, CDR2 SYDVKM, per germline. Whole-study results and caveats: SpCas9-reactive effector T cells were reportedly restrained in vitro by SpCas9-reactive regulatory T cells.

In the case of this clone: Its antigen remains unknown.

Sequenced by immunoSEQ multiplex PCR; TCRdb stores in-frame clones only, minus some. The top ten hold 1.5% to 1.9% of the sample, which has about 22,000 clones, about 90% seen once. The clonotype originates from a human donor in good health. The chain couples TRBV28 to TRBJ1-4; possible D gene TRBD1, 5 bases. The sample taken for sequencing was CD4+ effector T cells (CD127+, CD25-, CD137-, CD154-) from PBMCs; culture status not recorded. CDR3 DNA sequence: TGTGCCAGCAGTACGCCGGGACCGTCTAATGAAAAACTGTTTTTT. The encoded protein is CASSTPGPSNEKLFF.